The TCR beta chain under discussion was sequenced for a study of cytomegalovirus exposure and HLA in healthy donors. Whole-study findings and limits: The TCR clusters that emerged in the first cohort tended, a later analysis found, to co-occur in the 110 or so validation repertoires. A classifier reportedly called cytomegalovirus status with high sensitivity and specificity.

Data came from immunoSEQ multiplex PCR; TCRdb stores just in-frame clones and leaves some out. Among fewer than 120,000 clones listed, more than 75% were seen once. As concerns this clone: Antigen: not known.

CDR3 size: 15 residues. Germline CDR1 reads MNHNS; CDR2 reads SASEGT. With 4 bases clipped from V and 8 bases from J, the junction kept 13 bases outside the gene matches. This clonotype was obtained from a woman between 25 and 40 years old in good health and CMV-seropositive. The source material was PBMCs. The V gene is TRBV6-1, the J gene TRBJ1-1; 7 bases are a match to TRBD1. CDR3 amino acids: CASSGGTVGKSEAFF. In DNA, the CDR3 is TGTGCCAGCAGTGGAGGGACAGTTGGAAAATCGGAAGCTTTCTTT.